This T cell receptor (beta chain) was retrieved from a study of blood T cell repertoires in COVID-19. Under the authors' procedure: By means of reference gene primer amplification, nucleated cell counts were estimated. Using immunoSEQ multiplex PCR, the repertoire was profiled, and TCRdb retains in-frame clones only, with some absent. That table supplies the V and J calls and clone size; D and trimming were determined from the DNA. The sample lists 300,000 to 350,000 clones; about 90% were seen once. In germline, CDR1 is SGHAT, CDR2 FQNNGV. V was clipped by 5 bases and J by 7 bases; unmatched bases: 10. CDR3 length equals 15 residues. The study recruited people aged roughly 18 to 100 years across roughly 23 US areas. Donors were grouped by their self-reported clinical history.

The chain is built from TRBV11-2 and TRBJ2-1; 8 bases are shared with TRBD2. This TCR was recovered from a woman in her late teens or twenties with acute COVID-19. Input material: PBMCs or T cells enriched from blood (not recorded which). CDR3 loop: CASSRRTSSQNEQFF. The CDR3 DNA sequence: TGTGCCAGCAGCCGTAGGACTAGCTCGCAAAATGAGCAGTTCTTC.